This is a list of T cell receptor beta chains from one sample in a study of identical twins. One entry per CDR3 protein results from TCRdb running MiXCR on the 5' RACE reads. In the table there are hundreds of thousands of distinct CDR3 sequences, 6% to 8% of which are singletons. These data are also associated with another study on yellow fever vaccine responses in identical twins.

Sample: CD8+ T cells sorted from blood. These receptors were collected from a young woman in good health. The CDR3 runs from the conserved cysteine through the conserved F or W. A D gene is named only where the DNA matches it firmly. The size of a clone is reported for some rows only, either as once, few or many, or as a class for expanded clones.

NA | TRBJ2-3 | 15 | TRBV15 | many | TGTGCCACCAGCAGAGAGGCAGCGAGCACAGATACGCAGTATTTT | CATSREAASTDTQYF
NA | TRBJ1-2 | 12 | TRBV10-2 | many | TGCGCCAGCAGTGGGGTGGACGGTGGCTACACCTTC | CASSGVDGGYTF
TRBD2 | TRBJ2-3 | 20 | TRBV20-1 | few | TGCAGTGCTAGATCATACAAACTAGCGGAGACGCGCACACACACAGATACGCAGTATTTT | CSARSYKLAETRTHTDTQYF
TRBD2 | TRBJ2-1 | 14 | TRBV7-9 | NA | TGTGCCAGCAGCTTGGGACTAGCGGCCCATGAGCAGTTCTTC | CASSLGLAAHEQFF
TRBD1 | TRBJ1-3 | 16 | TRBV5-5 | many | TGTGCCAGCAGCCCAGGGACAGGGGTCTCTGGAAACACCATATATTTT | CASSPGTGVSGNTIYF
TRBD2 | TRBJ2-7 | 15 | TRBV4-1 | many | TGCGCCAGCAGCCAACGCGGGAGCGGCGCCTACGAGCAGTACTTC | CASSQRGSGAYEQYF
TRBD1 | TRBJ2-5 | 16 | TRBV20-1 | NA | TGCAGTGCTAGCCCAGCCGGGACAGGGGTAGACGAGACCCAGTACTTC | CSASPAGTGVDETQYF
NA | TRBJ2-2 | 18 | TRBV15 | few | TGTGCCACCAGCAGAGATGATAGCTACTTCGCGAACACCGGGGAGCTGTTTTTT | CATSRDDSYFANTGELFF
TRBD1 | TRBJ1-5 | 14 | TRBV25-1 | many | TGTGCCAGCAGTAGGACAGGGGTAAATCAGCCCCAGCATTTT | CASSRTGVNQPQHF
NA | TRBJ2-1 | 11 | TRBV12-3/TRBV12-4 | many | TGTGCCAGCAGCCCTCGGAATGAGCAGTTCTTC | CASSPRNEQFF
NA | TRBJ2-2 | 13 | TRBV29-1 | NA | TGCAGCGCTTCAGGGGGGGACACCGGGGAGCTGTTTTTT | CSASGGDTGELFF
TRBD2 | TRBJ2-1 | 15 | TRBV5-6 | few | TGTGCCAGCAGCTTGCTAGCGGAGATCTACAATGAGCAGTTCTTC | CASSLLAEIYNEQFF
NA | TRBJ1-1 | 13 | TRBV10-3 | many | TGTGCCATCAGTGGGCCTGGGAACACTGAAGCTTTCTTT | CAISGPGNTEAFF
NA | TRBJ1-6 | 13 | TRBV27 | few | TGTGCCAGCACAAAAACCTATAATTCACCCCTCCACTTT | CASTKTYNSPLHF
TRBD1 | TRBJ2-1 | 15 | TRBV2 | NA | TGTGCCAGCAGTGAAGTGTGGGGACAGGTCCATGAGCAGTTCTTC | CASSEVWGQVHEQFF
TRBD1 | TRBJ2-5 | 16 | TRBV24-1 | NA | TGTGCCACCAGTGATTTGAGGACAGGGGGCCAAGAGACCCAGTACTTC | CATSDLRTGGQETQYF
NA | TRBJ2-5 | 13 | TRBV11-2 | NA | TGTGCCAGCAGCCCCATGCAGGGAGAGACCCAGTACTTC | CASSPMQGETQYF
TRBD2 | TRBJ2-1 | 17 | TRBV29-1 | many | TGCAGCGTTGAGCCTAGCGGGAGTCAGAGCTCCTACAATGAGCAGTTCTTC | CSVEPSGSQSSYNEQFF
NA | TRBJ1-5 | 13 | TRBV4-1 | many | TGCGCCAGCAGCCAAGATCGCGTGAAGCCCCAGCATTTT | CASSQDRVKPQHF
TRBD2 | TRBJ2-1 | 17 | TRBV11-2 | many | TGTGCCAGCAGCTGGACTAGCGGGGTGAGCTCCTACAATGAGCAGTTCTTC | CASSWTSGVSSYNEQFF
NA | TRBJ1-5 | 13 | TRBV4-1 | NA | TGCGCCAGCAGCCCCACGGACGTCCAGCCCCAGCATTTT | CASSPTDVQPQHF
TRBD2 | TRBJ2-7 | 15 | TRBV6-1 | many | TGTGCCAGCAGTCCTCAGCGGGAAATGTCTGGCGAGCAGTACTTC | CASSPQREMSGEQYF
NA | TRBJ1-1 | 14 | TRBV4-1 | many | TGCGCCAGCAGCCCTTTATCAGGAGGCACTGAAGCTTTCTTT | CASSPLSGGTEAFF
TRBD2 | TRBJ2-7 | 18 | TRBV12-5 | many | TGTGCTAGTGGTGGTGTCGGGGTAGCGGGAGCAGAGGCCTACGAGCAGTACTTC | CASGGVGVAGAEAYEQYF
NA | TRBJ1-2 | 15 | TRBV20-1 | many | TGCAGTGCTAGACCCCTTATACAGTCATCCTATGGCTACACCTTC | CSARPLIQSSYGYTF
TRBD2 | TRBJ2-1 | 17 | TRBV11-2 | many | TGTGCCAGCACCCTCGGCCCGCGGGAGCCCGCCTACAATGAGCAGTTCTTC | CASTLGPREPAYNEQFF
TRBD1 | TRBJ1-1 | 13 | TRBV7-9 | NA | TGTGCCAGCAGCGCTACAGGGGTCACTGAAGCTTTCTTT | CASSATGVTEAFF
NA | TRBJ1-2 | 14 | TRBV10-3 | NA | TGTGCCATCAGTTCCGTCGAACTTTACTATGGCTACGCCTTC | CAISSVELYYGYAF
NA | TRBJ1-4 | 14 | TRBV18 | few | TGTGCCAGCTCACCACAGGGGCGGCAAGAAAAACTGTTTTTT | CASSPQGRQEKLFF
NA | TRBJ2-3 | 15 | TRBV12-3/TRBV12-4 | NA | TGTGCCAGCAGTTTAATGGCGTCGAGCACAGATACGCAGTATTTT | CASSLMASSTDTQYF
NA | TRBJ2-2 | 16 | TRBV20-1 | few | TGCAGTGCTAGAGTGGTGGGGCAGGAGAACACCGGGGAGCTGTTTTTT | CSARVVGQENTGELFF
NA | TRBJ1-3 | 15 | TRBV9 | NA | TGTGCCAGCAGCGTAGAAGACAGCTCTGGAAACACCATATATTTT | CASSVEDSSGNTIYF
TRBD2 | TRBJ2-2 | 16 | TRBV9 | many | TGTGCCAGCAGCCCTTTAGCGGGAGCCAACACCGGGGAGCTGTTTTTT | CASSPLAGANTGELFF
TRBD2 | TRBJ2-3 | 16 | TRBV9 | few | TGTGCCAGCAGCCCAAAAGCGGGAGAGAGCACAGATACGCAGTATTTT | CASSPKAGESTDTQYF
TRBD2 | TRBJ2-3 | 15 | TRBV28 | few | TGTGCCAGCAGTCAGGGACTAGCGAGCACAGATACGCAGTATTTT | CASSQGLASTDTQYF
NA | TRBJ2-5 | 15 | TRBV15 | NA | TGTGCCACCAGCAGAGCCGACTCTACTGGAGAGACCCAGTACTTC | CATSRADSTGETQYF
NA | TRBJ1-2 | 14 | TRBV12-3/TRBV12-4 | many | TGTGCCAGCAGTTTGGGAGGGGGTAGCTATGGCTACACCTTC | CASSLGGGSYGYTF
TRBD2 | TRBJ2-4 | 14 | TRBV12-3/TRBV12-4 | many | TGTGCCAGCAATCTAGCGGGAGGGGAAAACATTCAGTACTTC | CASNLAGGENIQYF
NA | TRBJ2-5 | 15 | TRBV7-9 | many | TGTGCCAGCAGCTTAGCGGAGGGTATCCAAGAGACCCAGTACTTC | CASSLAEGIQETQYF
NA | TRBJ1-1 | 14 | TRBV7-9 | many | TGTGCCAGCAGCTTAACACTCCGGAACACTGAAGCTTTCTTT | CASSLTLRNTEAFF
TRBD1 | TRBJ2-4 | 16 | TRBV12-5 | many | TGTGCTAGTGGTTTGGACAGGGGCCTAGCCAAAAACATTCAGTACTTC | CASGLDRGLAKNIQYF
TRBD1 | TRBJ1-1 | 14 | TRBV27 | few | TGTGCCAGTCTCTCTGGGACAGGGAACACTGAAGCTTTCTTT | CASLSGTGNTEAFF
NA | TRBJ2-3 | 15 | TRBV27 | NA | TGTGCCAGCAGTTTCGGGGGCCGGAGCACAGATACGCAGTATTTT | CASSFGGRSTDTQYF
NA | TRBJ2-1 | 16 | TRBV3-1 | many | TGTGCCAGCAGCCAAGCGGGGGGCCGCATCGACAATGAGCAGTTCTTC | CASSQAGGRIDNEQFF
TRBD2 | TRBJ2-1 | 14 | TRBV29-1 | many | TGCAGCGTTGAGGGTCTAGCGGGATACAATGAGCAGTTCTTC | CSVEGLAGYNEQFF
TRBD2 | TRBJ2-1 | 16 | TRBV9 | NA | TGTGCCAGCAGCGTAGAACCCGCGGGGGGCCGGAATGAGCAGTTCTTC | CASSVEPAGGRNEQFF
NA | TRBJ2-5 | 14 | TRBV5-1 | few | TGCGCCAGCAGCTTGCTCGAGGGGGGGGAGACCCAGTACTTC | CASSLLEGGETQYF
NA | TRBJ2-5 | 18 | TRBV6-2/TRBV6-3 | few | TGTGCCAGCAGTTACTCGATCTTGGAGGGACATGGGCAAGAGACCCAGTACTTC | CASSYSILEGHGQETQYF
NA | TRBJ2-7 | 11 | TRBV29-1 | NA | TGCAGCGCTACCGACGGGAGCGAGCAGTACTTC | CSATDGSEQYF
TRBD1 | TRBJ1-1 | 14 | TRBV28 | many | TGTGCCAGCAGTTTAGGGCAGGGGGGCACTGAAGCTTTCTTT | CASSLGQGGTEAFF
NA | TRBJ2-2 | 17 | TRBV25-1 | few | TGTGCCAGCAGTGAATTAGGAAGCCAGAGGGGTGTCGGGGAGCTGTTTTTT | CASSELGSQRGVGELFF
TRBD2 | TRBJ2-7 | 16 | TRBV3-1 | many | TGTGCCAGCAGCCAAGATGTGGCGGGAGGGAACTACGAGCAGTACTTC | CASSQDVAGGNYEQYF
TRBD1 | TRBJ2-2 | 15 | TRBV5-1 | few | TGCGCCAGCAGCCTAGAGGGGGCGGGCACCGGGGAGCTGTTTTTT | CASSLEGAGTGELFF